This TCR beta chain is drawn from a study of CD8+ T cells in alopecia areata. Extracted from the samples, RNA was reverse transcribed into cDNA to serve as the sequencing template. Sequencing used immunoSEQ multiplex PCR; TCRdb keeps in-frame clones, though not all of them. The sample records approximately 200,000 clones, roughly 50% being singletons. Regarding treatment: oral pan-JAK inhibitor, 5-10 mg twice daily. There are 13 residues in the CDR3. The germline V gene encodes CDR1 SQVTM and CDR2 ANQGSEA. Trimming stripped 4 bases from V and 2 bases from J, with 11 bases between. This clonotype was obtained from a human donor with alopecia areata. The rearrangement uses TRBV29-1 and TRBJ2-5; D may be TRBD1 or TRBD2 (5 bases each). The sequences come from CD4+ T cells sorted from blood, collected at week 24, from a patient treated with tofacitinib. CDR3 sequence reads: CSVAGRAQETQYF. CDR3 coding DNA: TGCAGCGTTGCAGGGCGGGCTCAAGAGACCCAGTACTTC.